Listed below are T cell receptor beta chains from one sample, sequenced in a study of cytomegalovirus exposure and HLA in healthy donors. TCRdb's copy holds only in-frame clones and misses some; the assay was immunoSEQ multiplex PCR. This sample has about 88,000 clones, with roughly 70% found just once. What was sequenced was PBMCs. These receptors were taken from a man aged 50-59 years in good health and CMV-seronegative. Each CDR3 is given with its conserved first and last residue. A D gene is named only where the DNA matches it firmly. Clone sizes are given selectively: once, few, many, or a class where the clone is expanded.

size	J	D	V	CDR3
NA	TRBJ1-6	TRBD1	TRBV4-1	CASSQESGQGSNSPLHF
NA	TRBJ2-5	TRBD2	TRBV7-8	CASSYSGGYQETQYF
NA	TRBJ1-2	NA	TRBV27	CASSLRESNYGYTF
NA	TRBJ2-1	TRBD1	TRBV6-5	CASRQGSSYNEQFF
few	TRBJ1-6	TRBD1	TRBV11-2	CASSLETGGSSPLHF
NA	TRBJ2-5	TRBD2	TRBV4-2	CASSHSGTSGIGETQYF
NA	TRBJ1-1	NA	TRBV10-3	CAISKTEDTEAFF
once	TRBJ1-2	NA	TRBV7-2	CASSLVQGYGYTF
few	TRBJ1-2	NA	TRBV5-6	CASSPGLGGYGYTF
NA	TRBJ2-5	TRBD1	TRBV7-9	CASSSTGFGETQYF
NA	TRBJ2-3	TRBD2	TRBV27	CASRAGLFTDTQYF
NA	TRBJ2-1	TRBD2	TRBV5-1	CASSPLGGGAAEQFF
NA	TRBJ2-2	TRBD2	TRBV29-1	CSVVTTSGYTGELFF
NA	TRBJ1-1	NA	TRBV29-1	CSVAWTGDTEAFF
NA	TRBJ1-2	NA	TRBV4-3	CASSQDPYEWYGYTF
NA	TRBJ1-2	NA	TRBV7-8	CASSPTTLSGLFYGYTF